The next 19 T cell receptor beta chains were all read from a single sample in a study of Graves' ophthalmopathy and Graves' hyperthyroidism. Amplification of TCR beta CDR3 regions used RNA transcripts. The workflow started with a first-round RT-PCR run with HTBI primers and then moved on to a second-round multiplex PCR. Via MiXCR, TCRdb re-called the multiplex PCR reads, giving one row per CDR3 protein. The sample yields 300,000 to 400,000 distinct CDR3 sequences, roughly 17% seen once. Source material: peripheral blood. The receptors here all came from an adult man with Graves' ophthalmopathy.

Many counts were recorded for this clonotype. The V gene is TRBV6-1, the J gene TRBJ2-7; TRBD1 matches 7 bases. Germline loops: CDR1 MNHNS, CDR2 SASEGT. CDR3 length equals 16 residues. Germline trimming cut 6 bases from V and 7 bases from J; bases unmatched to any gene: 18. The CDR3 spells CASSLGIRQGAREQYF. CDR3 DNA sequence: TGTGCCAGCAGCCTAGGGATTCGACAGGGCGCTCGAGAGCAGTACTTC.

This clonotype came up many times. CDR3 in DNA: TGTGCCAGCAGCCTTGCGCTAGAGACAGGGCAAGAGACCCAGTACTTC. This gives the protein CASSLALETGQETQYF. The J gene is TRBJ2-5, the V gene TRBV14, with 7 bases fitting TRBD1. The junction had 10 bases not matched to a gene; V was cut back by 4 bases and J by 2 bases. CDR1 SGHDN and CDR2 FVKESK come from the germline V gene. CDR3 length: 16 residues.

This clonotype was detected many times. The V and J genes are TRBV15 and TRBJ1-6, with 9 nucleotides matching TRBD1. The CDR3 is 18 residues long. The ends lost 1 base at V and 9 bases at J; junction bases unmatched: 13. Germline assignment: CDR1 LNHNV and CDR2 YYDKDF (reference sequence). The CDR3 here is CATSRVFRGTGTGSPLHF. As DNA, the CDR3 is TGTGCCACCAGCAGAGTATTTAGGGGGACAGGGACGGGTTCACCCCTCCACTTT.

This clonotype has at least ten counts. The chain carries TRBV12-3 or TRBV12-4 and TRBJ2-3; possible D gene TRBD2, 5 bases. Trimming shortened V by 2 bases and J by 6 bases, and 15 bases separated the two germline ends. The CDR3 loop spans 15 amino acids. The CDR3 loop reads CASSLRGAREDTQYF. As DNA, the CDR3 is TGTGCCAGCAGTTTACGGGGAGCTAGGGAGGATACGCAGTATTTT.

This clonotype was detected many times. The chain joins TRBV6-1 to TRBJ2-6; weak D call: TRBD1 (6 bases). V dropped 3 bases and J dropped 8 bases, with 8 bases sitting between them. The CDR3 is 13 residues long. Germline-derived CDR1 and CDR2 are MNHNS and SASEGT. The CDR3 region has the DNA TGTGCCAGCAGTGACAGGGGATCCAACGTCCTGACTTTC. It is translated as CASSDRGSNVLTF.

This clonotype has a count of ten or more. V usage is TRBV11-2 and J usage is TRBJ2-7; D not resolved. CDR3 length: 14 amino acids. V lost 3 bases to trimming and J lost 2 bases, with 11 bases between them. Per the germline V gene, CDR1 is SGHAT and CDR2 is FQNNGV. The CDR3 loop reads CASSFFGQTYEQYF. The CDR3 nucleotides read TGTGCCAGCAGCTTTTTCGGGCAGACCTACGAGCAGTACTTC.

This clonotype was picked up many times. The chain combines TRBV12-3 or TRBV12-4 with TRBJ1-2; maybe TRBD1 (5 bases). Deletions cut 4 bases from V and 0 bases from J, with 12 bases between. This CDR3 spans 15 amino acids. CDR3 protein: CASSSLRGSNYGYTF. The CDR3 DNA sequence: TGTGCCAGCAGTTCCCTTCGGGGGTCTAACTATGGCTACACCTTC.

The sample holds many counts of this clonotype. The chain joins TRBV19 to TRBJ1-1; D is perhaps TRBD1 (5 bases). This CDR3 has 16 amino acids. Trimming stripped 4 bases from V and 2 bases from J, with 17 bases between. Per germline, CDR1 LNHDA and CDR2 SQIVND (reference sequence). CDR3 residues: CASSSLGTRVNTEAFF. In DNA, the CDR3 is TGTGCCAGTAGTAGTCTCGGGACCCGAGTTAACACTGAAGCTTTCTTT.

The V call is TRBV6-2 or TRBV6-3, the J call TRBJ2-7; D gene unclear. This CDR3 comprises 13 residues. Germline V gene data show CDR1 as MNHEY and CDR2 as SVGEGT. Trimming left V 8 bases short and J 1 base short, with 12 bases between. CDR3 loop: CASVFEQSYEQYF. Here the CDR3 DNA reads TGTGCCAGCGTATTTGAACAGTCCTACGAGCAGTACTTC.

V gene TRBV6-1 combines with J gene TRBJ2-7, with 11 bases lining up with TRBD2. The J segment lost 0 bases and the V segment lost 8 bases, leaving 3 bases of the junction unmatched. This CDR3 has 14 amino acids. In germline, CDR1 is MNHNS, CDR2 SASEGT. Written as DNA, the CDR3 is TGTGCCAGCGGGGGACTAGCGGACTCCTACGAGCAGTACTTC. Protein sequence: CASGGLADSYEQYF.

This clonotype was recorded many times. The rearrangement joins TRBV4-1 to TRBJ2-2; D gene ambiguous. The CDR3 has 14 residues. V lost 1 base, J lost 7 bases, and 10 bases lay in between. The V gene's germline CDR1 is MGHRA and CDR2 YSYEKL. The CDR3, as DNA: TGCGCCAGCAGCCAAGGGAAGGGTGTCGGGGAGCTGTTTTTT. This translates into CASSQGKGVGELFF.

This clonotype was found many times. The V gene is TRBV6-1, the J gene TRBJ1-6; perhaps TRBD1 as D (6 bases). CDR1 and CDR2 from the germline V gene are MNHNS and SASEGT. The CDR3 is 13 residues long. Trimming left V 4 bases short and J 8 bases short, with 9 bases between. The CDR3 DNA follows: TGTGCCAGCAGTGGGGGGCCCGATTCACCCCTCCACTTT. It yields the protein CASSGGPDSPLHF.

This clonotype was seen at least ten times. The chain recombines TRBV20-1 with TRBJ2-4; D is perhaps TRBD2 (5 bases). V lost 3 bases and J lost 0, with 12 bases in between. The CDR3 length is 15 residues. Germline CDR1 DFQATT, CDR2 SNEGSKA (reference sequence). CDR3 sequence: CSARQAVLAKNIQYF. For the CDR3, the DNA is TGCAGTGCTAGGCAAGCGGTACTAGCCAAAAACATTCAGTACTTC.

Here the CDR3 DNA reads TGTGCCAGCAGTCCAGGACAGGGGGGGCCCTACGAGCAGTACTTC. Translating gives CASSPGQGGPYEQYF. V and J are TRBV12-3 or TRBV12-4 and TRBJ2-7, with 10 bases fitting TRBD1. The J segment lost 2 bases and the V segment lost 5 bases, leaving 6 bases of the junction unmatched. The CDR3 consists of 15 residues.

This clonotype came up many times. The chain combines TRBV19 with TRBJ1-1; D gene uncertain. Per the germline V gene, CDR1 is LNHDA and CDR2 is SQIVND (reference sequence). This CDR3 region has 13 residues. The germline V and J ends were trimmed by 6 bases and 5 bases, with 13 bases remaining between them. CDR3 DNA sequence: TGTGCCAGTAGCGACCAGCTAGGGACTGAAGCTTTCTTT. It is translated as CASSDQLGTEAFF.

This clonotype was seen many times. The chain carries TRBV4-1 and TRBJ2-5, with 7 bases that match TRBD2. J was trimmed by 4 bases and V by 0 bases; bases with no gene match: 8. The CDR3 length is 16 residues. Per germline, CDR1 MGHRA and CDR2 YSYEKL. CDR3 bases: TGCGCCAGCAGCCAAGAGACTAGCTATACCAGAGAGACCCAGTACTTC. Amino acid sequence: CASSQETSYTRETQYF.

This clonotype was observed many times. This rearrangement joins TRBV19 to TRBJ1-1; D is undetermined. Trimming removed 3 bases at V and 5 bases at J, with 10 bases between. The CDR3 runs to 13 residues. Germline V gene data show CDR1 as LNHDA and CDR2 as SQIVND (reference sequence). CDR3 residues: CASSIVGATEAFF. The CDR3 region has the DNA TGTGCCAGTAGTATTGTGGGTGCGACTGAAGCTTTCTTT.

The chain couples TRBV20-1 to TRBJ1-2; D possibly corresponds to TRBD1 (5 bases). The CDR3 loop spans 14 amino acids. Looked up from germline, CDR1 is DFQATT and CDR2 is SNEGSKA (reference sequence). Deletions cut 3 bases from V and 8 bases from J, with 19 bases between. CDR3 loop: CSASIMGPGSGYTF. CDR3 coding DNA: TGCAGTGCTAGTATCATGGGGCCTGGCAGCGGCTACACCTTC.

This clonotype was counted at least ten times. V gene TRBV20-1 combines with J gene TRBJ1-2, with D unresolved. The V end lost 0 bases, the J end lost 10 bases, and 15 bases lay between the germline ends. CDR3 length: 13 amino acids. The germline V gene encodes CDR1 DFQATT and CDR2 SNEGSKA (reference sequence). The CDR3 DNA follows: TGCAGTGCTAGAGACCTTCCTACCTCCCCCTACACCTTC. Translating it yields CSARDLPTSPYTF.